This entry describes one TCR beta chain. This record comes from a study of blood T cell repertoires in COVID-19. The age range of participants was about 18 to 95 years, with residence in about two dozen US areas. Sequenced by immunoSEQ multiplex PCR; TCRdb stores in-frame clones only, minus some. The sample has 180,000 or so clones; more than 65% are singletons. Germline CDR1 reads MNHNS; CDR2 reads SASEGT. V lost 4 bases and J lost 3; bases outside the gene matches: 5. This CDR3 is built from 16 residues. The sample consisted of PBMCs or T cells enriched from blood (not recorded which). This sequence joins TRBV6-1 and TRBJ2-3; 12 bases map to TRBD2. The receptor comes from a man over 45 who had recovered from COVID-19. CDR3 in DNA: TGTGCCAGCAGTGGACTAGCGGGGGAAGGGACAGATACGCAGTATTTT. Amino acids: CASSGLAGEGTDTQYF.